These 30 T cell receptor beta chains were sequenced from one sample in a study of identical twins. TCRdb passed the 5' RACE reads through MiXCR, listing each CDR3 protein once. The sample contains hundreds of thousands of distinct CDR3 sequences, around 6.1% of which appear only once. Sequencing was performed on naive T cells sorted from blood. These receptors were collected from a man aged 18-30 years in good health.

V is TRBV4-2 and J is TRBJ2-5; unclear D gene. This CDR3 is 15 amino acids long. V gave up 4 bases and J gave up 1 base, with 13 bases separating them. Germline lookup yields CDR1 LGHNA and CDR2 YNFKEQ. The CDR3 sequence: CASSRPQAVQETQYF. The CDR3 coding sequence is TGTGCCAGCAGCCGGCCCCAGGCCGTCCAAGAGACCCAGTACTTC.

The sample holds a few counts of this clonotype. The chain employs TRBV3-1 and TRBJ1-1; possibly TRBD1 for D (6 bases). The germline V gene encodes CDR1 LGHDT and CDR2 YNNKEL (reference sequence). Trimming shortened V by 4 bases and J by 1 base, and 16 bases separated the two germline ends. The CDR3 is made up of 16 amino acids. The CDR3 here is CASSPRGAGKNTEAFF. The CDR3 nucleotides read TGTGCCAGCAGCCCGAGGGGGGCAGGGAAGAACACTGAAGCTTTCTTT.

This clonotype has at least ten counts. The chain recombines TRBV7-2 with TRBJ2-3, with a weak D call TRBD2 (5 bases). V was shortened by 5 bases and J by 9 bases, with 15 bases between the two germline ends. The CDR3 totals 13 residues. Germline V CDR1 and CDR2: SGHTA, FQGNSA. CDR3 DNA: TGTGCCAGCAGCGCCAGGACTGGGGAAACGCAGTATTTT. Translation: CASSARTGETQYF.

V gene TRBV6-1 combines with J gene TRBJ2-7; 8 nucleotides line up with TRBD2. The CDR3 consists of 16 residues. CDR1 MNHNS and CDR2 SASEGT come from the germline V gene. Trimming cost V 5 bases and J 0 bases; bases outside gene matches: 9. As DNA, the CDR3 is TGTGCCAGCAGTCGGCGATCCGGGACTAGCTCCTACGAGCAGTACGTC. It yields the protein CASSRRSGTSSYEQYV.

This clonotype has a count of ten or more. This sequence joins TRBV24-1 and TRBJ2-1, with 8 bases that match TRBD2. V shed 4 bases and J 5 bases; nucleotides not matched to a gene: 9. The CDR3 has 16 amino acids. Per germline, CDR1 KGHDR and CDR2 SFDVKD. The CDR3 here is CATSDLGRAGDNEQFF. Written as DNA, the CDR3 is TGTGCCACCAGTGACCTTGGTAGAGCGGGAGACAATGAGCAGTTCTTC.

This clonotype has ten or more counts. The chain uses TRBV5-1 and TRBJ1-3; 7 positions agree with TRBD1. V shed 1 base, J shed 4 bases, and the junction held 11 bases outside the gene matches. This CDR3 comprises 17 residues. Germline V CDR1 and CDR2: SGHRS, YFSETQ. The CDR3 is CASSLLGQQISGNTIYF. The DNA of the CDR3 is TGCGCCAGCAGCTTGTTGGGACAGCAAATCTCAGGAAACACCATATATTTT.

This chain joins TRBV7-6 and TRBJ2-1; 7 bases match TRBD1. V was pared by 5 bases and J by 2 bases, with 6 bases of the junction left unmatched. This CDR3 has 15 amino acids. CDR1 is SGHVS and CDR2 is FNYEAQ in the germline V gene. The chain's CDR3 is CASSLGTATYNEQFF. CDR3 nucleotide sequence: TGTGCCAGCAGCCTCGGGACAGCTACCTACAATGAGCAGTTCTTC.

V gene TRBV7-9 combines with J gene TRBJ1-5; no firm D call. CDR3 length: 16 amino acids. V was pared by 1 base and J by 1 base, with 11 bases between. The germline CDR1 and CDR2 sequences are SEHNR and FQNEAQ (reference sequence). CDR3 in amino acids: CASSLEDGSSNQPQHF. CDR3 in DNA: TGTGCCAGCAGCTTAGAAGACGGATCCAGCAATCAGCCCCAGCATTTT.

This clonotype has at least ten counts. The rearrangement joins TRBV29-1 to TRBJ2-2, with TRBD2 matching 16 bases. Germline values: CDR1 SQVTM, CDR2 ANQGSEA. J gave up 4 bases and V 5 bases, and 10 bases lay outside the gene matches. The CDR3 totals 18 residues. This CDR3 is CSVRLGLAGGPRTGELFF. The CDR3 bases are TGCAGCGTTCGCCTGGGACTAGCGGGAGGGCCTCGCACCGGGGAGCTGTTTTTT.

The sample holds many counts of this clonotype. The chain employs TRBV20-1 and TRBJ1-2, with TRBD1 as a possible D gene (5 bases). The V end lost 6 bases, the J end lost 3 bases, and 11 bases lay between the germline ends. Germline assignment: CDR1 DFQATT and CDR2 SNEGSKA (reference sequence). The CDR3 extends over 12 amino acids. The CDR3 loop is CSASGTYYGYTF. In nucleotides, the CDR3 is TGCAGTGCGAGCGGGACTTACTATGGCTACACCTTC.

The gene calls are TRBV19 and TRBJ2-1, with TRBD2 matching over 12 bases. Trimming cost V 5 bases and J 0 bases; bases outside gene matches: 8. Germline CDR1 and CDR2: LNHDA and SQIVND (reference sequence). The CDR3 spans 18 residues. The CDR3: CASSVGLAGLVSYNEQFF. CDR3 nucleotides: TGTGCCAGTAGTGTCGGACTAGCGGGACTAGTCTCCTACAATGAGCAGTTCTTC.

This clonotype was found many times. This chain links TRBV20-1 with TRBJ2-1; perhaps TRBD2 as D (5 bases). The CDR3 has 14 amino acids. The V gene lost 1 base and the J gene lost 4 bases, with 11 bases spanning the gap. Germline assignment: CDR1 DFQATT and CDR2 SNEGSKA (reference sequence). The CDR3 is CSARGTANYNEQFF. The CDR3 DNA follows: TGCAGTGCTAGAGGGACTGCCAATTACAATGAGCAGTTCTTC.

This clonotype was seen a handful of times. The chain combines TRBV7-2 with TRBJ1-4, with TRBD1 as a possible D gene (5 bases). CDR1 SGHTA and CDR2 FQGNSA come from the germline V gene. V dropped 5 bases and J dropped 2 bases, with 9 bases sitting between them. The CDR3 has 14 residues. The CDR3 loop is CASSNRPTNEKLFF. For the CDR3, the DNA is TGTGCCAGCAGCAACAGGCCTACTAATGAAAAACTGTTTTTT.

This clonotype was detected many times. The chain joins TRBV5-1 to TRBJ2-7; tentatively, D is TRBD1 (5 bases). The CDR3 covers 13 residues. Trimming left V 1 base short and J 3 bases short, with 8 bases between. Looked up from germline, CDR1 is SGHRS and CDR2 is YFSETQ. For the CDR3, the DNA is TGCGCCAGCAGCTTGTGGGGCGGCTACGAGCAGTACGTC. Translation: CASSLWGGYEQYV.

The rearrangement uses TRBV10-3 and TRBJ1-2, with TRBD1 matching 9 bases. CDR3 size: 15 residues. CDR1 is ENHRY and CDR2 is SYGVKD in the germline V gene. The V gene end was trimmed by 3 bases and the J gene end by 1 base; junction bases not matched to a gene: 3. The CDR3: CAISEEGQGNYGYTF. The CDR3 DNA reads as TGTGCCATCAGTGAAGAGGGACAGGGTAACTATGGCTACACCTTC.

Ten or more counts support this clonotype. DNA of the CDR3: TGTGCCAGCAGTGAGCGGGACAGGGACTCCTACGAGCAGTACGTC. Residues: CASSERDRDSYEQYV. The chain links TRBV25-1 to TRBJ2-7; 9 bases align to TRBD1. V was pared by 3 bases and J by 0 bases, with 3 bases of the junction left unmatched. Germline CDR1 reads MGHDK; CDR2 reads SYGVNS. The CDR3 totals 15 residues.

This clonotype appeared many times. The chain has TRBV29-1 and TRBJ1-3; D gene ambiguous. Trimming left V 1 base short and J 8 bases short, with 6 bases between. Germline CDR1 is SQVTM and CDR2 is ANQGSEA. The CDR3 consists of 11 residues. CDR3 in DNA: TGCAGCGTTGAAGTTTCGTACACCATATATTTT. Protein product: CSVEVSYTIYF. The full variable domain, rest sourced from reference TRBV29-1 and TRBJ1-3, is SAVISQKPSRDICQRGTSLTIQCQVDSQVTMMFWYRQQPGQSLTLIATANQGSEATYESGFVIDKFPISRPNLTFSTLTVSNMSPEDSSIYLCSVEVSYTIYFGEGSWLTVV.

This clonotype turned up a few times. CDR3 sequence reads: CSVISGQETQYF. As DNA, the CDR3 is TGCAGCGTTATTAGCGGCCAAGAGACCCAGTACTTC. The rearrangement joins TRBV29-1 to TRBJ2-5; perhaps TRBD2 as D (6 bases). The V and J ends lost 5 bases and 1 base respectively, with 8 bases between them. Germline V gene data show CDR1 as SQVTM and CDR2 as ANQGSEA. The CDR3 spans 12 residues.

In its sample, this clonotype was seen a few times. One end of the junction is discordant with germline, which a read error may explain. This chain connects TRBV12-5 to TRBJ1-2; D gene unclear. This CDR3 has 15 amino acids. Per germline, CDR1 LGHNT and CDR2 FRNRAP. DNA of the CDR3: TGTGCTAGTGGATTGGAAGGTGGGCCTAACTATGGCTACACCTTC. It encodes CASGLEGGPNYGYTF.

The V call is TRBV2, the J call TRBJ2-7, with unresolved D. Trimming cost V 5 bases and J 1 base, with 9 bases left between them. CDR1 and CDR2 (germline): SNHLY, FYNNEI. The CDR3 consists of 13 residues. This CDR3 reads CASSYASSYEQYV. As DNA, the CDR3 is TGTGCCAGCAGTTATGCTAGTTCCTACGAGCAGTACGTC.

This clonotype appeared a few times. This chain links TRBV5-1 with TRBJ1-1; 7 positions match TRBD1. Losses at the gene ends were 0 bases for V and 5 bases for J; bases not matched to a gene: 19. This CDR3 region has 19 residues. CDR1 is SGHRS and CDR2 is YFSETQ in the germline V gene. In nucleotides, the CDR3 is TGCGCCAGCAGCTTGGCAGAGACAGGGAGGAAAGGAAGGAAGACTGAAGCTTTCTTT. Its translation: CASSLAETGRKGRKTEAFF.

The V gene is TRBV5-1, the J gene TRBJ2-1, with 10 bases fitting TRBD1. The CDR3 is 16 amino acids. Germline trimming cut 6 bases from V and 5 bases from J; bases unmatched to any gene: 11. Germline V gene data show CDR1 as SGHRS and CDR2 as YFSETQ. The CDR3, as DNA: TGCGCCAGCACGCCGGGACAGGGGAAGGGGCACAATGAGCAGTTCTTC. It encodes CASTPGQGKGHNEQFF.

This clonotype was picked up many times. The gene calls are TRBV6-4 and TRBJ2-7; D is ambiguous. The V and J ends lost 11 bases and 9 bases respectively, with 11 bases between them. This CDR3 contains 9 residues. Germline V gene data show CDR1 as MRHNA and CDR2 as SNTAGT. The CDR3 region has the DNA TGTGCCCGTTCCGTTGGGCAGTACGTC. Its translation is CARSVGQYV.

This clonotype has at least ten counts. The chain links TRBV6-2 or TRBV6-3 to TRBJ2-2; 8 bases are shared with TRBD2. Germline values: CDR1 MNHEY, CDR2 SVGEGT. Germline trimming cut 5 bases from V and 7 bases from J; bases unmatched to any gene: 12. There are 16 residues in the CDR3. CDR3 amino acids: CASSPLVAGFGGELFF. Here the CDR3 DNA reads TGTGCCAGCAGTCCCCTGGTAGCGGGATTCGGCGGGGAGCTGTTTTTT.

This clonotype was observed a few times. The chain carries TRBV11-2 and TRBJ2-1; D unresolved. Germline CDR1 reads SGHAT; CDR2 reads FQNNGV. CDR3 length equals 15 residues. Trimming took 0 bases from V and 2 from J, leaving 8 bases between them. The CDR3 spells CASSLEPNAYNEQFF. CDR3 bases: TGTGCCAGCAGCTTAGAACCCAACGCCTACAATGAGCAGTTCTTC. The full variable domain, completed using reference TRBV11-2 and TRBJ2-1, is EAGVAQSPRYKIIEKRQSVAFWCNPISGHATLYWYQQILGQGPKLLIQFQNNGVVDDSQLPKDRFSAERLKGVDSTLKIQPAKLEDSAVYLCASSLEPNAYNEQFFGPGTRLTVL.

Many counts were recorded for this clonotype. The chain is built from TRBV7-9 and TRBJ2-2, with D possibly being TRBD1 or TRBD2 (6 bases each). The germline V gene has CDR1 SEHNR and CDR2 FQNEAQ (reference sequence). Trimming cost V 6 bases and J 4 bases, with 21 bases left between them. The CDR3 totals 17 residues. CDR3: CASSRRSAQGGTGELFF. CDR3 nucleotides: TGTGCCAGCAGTCGTAGGTCTGCACAGGGAGGCACCGGGGAGCTGTTTTTT.

This sequence joins TRBV30 and TRBJ1-5; D remains unclear. V was clipped by 0 bases and J by 0 bases, with 3 bases between them. The germline gives CDR1 GTSNPN, CDR2 SVGIG (reference sequence). This CDR3 is built from 13 residues. The CDR3 here is CAWSVHSNQPQHF. The CDR3 nucleotides are TGTGCCTGGAGTGTTCATAGCAATCAGCCCCAGCATTTT. Filled out from reference TRBV30 and TRBJ1-5, the complete variable domain reads SQTIHQWPATLVQPVGSPLSLECTVEGTSNPNLYWYRQAAGRGLQLLFYSVGIGQISSEVPQNLSASRPQDRQFILSSKKLLLSDSGFYLCAWSVHSNQPQHFGDGTRLSIL.

This clonotype was counted between two and nine times. The chain links TRBV6-2 or TRBV6-3 to TRBJ2-7, with 10 bases that match TRBD2. V lost 4 bases to trimming and J lost 0 bases; unmatched junction nucleotides: 3. The CDR3 covers 15 residues. Germline CDR1 and CDR2: MNHEY and SVGEGT. This CDR3 is CASSSGLADSYEQYV. CDR3 DNA sequence: TGTGCCAGCAGTTCCGGACTAGCGGACTCCTACGAGCAGTACGTC.

The chain couples TRBV19 to TRBJ2-4; no definite D call. The ends were cut back, 6 bases at V and 7 bases at J, with 13 bases in the middle. There are 13 residues in the CDR3. The germline V gene has CDR1 LNHDA and CDR2 SQIVND (reference sequence). CDR3 region: CASSNTRGNIQYF. The CDR3 bases are TGTGCCAGTAGCAACACCCGTGGGAACATTCAGTACTTC.

The rearrangement links TRBV11-1 to TRBJ2-2; 8 bases are a match to TRBD2. The ends lost 5 bases at V and 0 bases at J; junction bases unmatched: 2. CDR3 length equals 15 residues. Germline-derived CDR1 and CDR2 are SGHAT and FQDESV (reference sequence). The CDR3 DNA follows: TGTGCCAGCAGCCGTAGCGGGGCGAACACCGGGGAGCTGTTTTTT. This sequence encodes CASSRSGANTGELFF.